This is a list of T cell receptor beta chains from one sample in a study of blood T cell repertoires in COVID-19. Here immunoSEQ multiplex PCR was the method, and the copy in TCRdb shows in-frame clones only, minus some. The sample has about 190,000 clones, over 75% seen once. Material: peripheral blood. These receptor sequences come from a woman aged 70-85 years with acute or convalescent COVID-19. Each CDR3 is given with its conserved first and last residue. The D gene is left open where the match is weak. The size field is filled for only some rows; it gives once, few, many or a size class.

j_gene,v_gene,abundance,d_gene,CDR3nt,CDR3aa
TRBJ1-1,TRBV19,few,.,TGTGCCAGTAAAGTGCGGGGCTTCGGCACTGAAGCTTTCTTT,CASKVRGFGTEAFF
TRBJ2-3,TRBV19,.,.,TGTGCCAGCGTAGGACAGCCTACAGATACGCAGTATTTT,CASVGQPTDTQYF
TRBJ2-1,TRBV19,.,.,TGTGCCAGCAGTAGGGCCGGGGGAGCCCCTGATGACAATGAGCAGTTCTTC,CASSRAGGAPDDNEQFF
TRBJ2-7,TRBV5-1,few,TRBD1,TGCGCCAGCAGCTCCACGACAGGGATCTACGAGCAGTACTTC,CASSSTTGIYEQYF
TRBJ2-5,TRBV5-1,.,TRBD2,TGCGCCAGCAGTTGGACTAGCGGGAGGATGGAGACCCAGTACTTC,CASSWTSGRMETQYF
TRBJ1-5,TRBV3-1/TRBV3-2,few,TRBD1,TGTGCCAGCAGCCAAGGGACAGGGAGCAATCAGCCCCAGCATTTT,CASSQGTGSNQPQHF
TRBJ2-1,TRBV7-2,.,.,TGTGCCAGCACCCTCCGGGACTTTTACAATGAGCAGTTCTTC,CASTLRDFYNEQFF
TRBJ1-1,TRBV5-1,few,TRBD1,TGCGCCAGCAGCTTGGAGGACAGGGTCATAGATGAAGCTTTCTTT,CASSLEDRVIDEAFF
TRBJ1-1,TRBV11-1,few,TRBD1,TGTGCCAGCAGCCGGGACAGAATGAACACTGAAGCTTTCTTT,CASSRDRMNTEAFF
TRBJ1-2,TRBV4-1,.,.,TGCGCCAGCAGCCATGCAGGGAACTACACCTTC,CASSHAGNYTF
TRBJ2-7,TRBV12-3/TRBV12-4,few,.,TGTGCCAGCAGTTTACACTACGAGCAGTACTTC,CASSLHYEQYF